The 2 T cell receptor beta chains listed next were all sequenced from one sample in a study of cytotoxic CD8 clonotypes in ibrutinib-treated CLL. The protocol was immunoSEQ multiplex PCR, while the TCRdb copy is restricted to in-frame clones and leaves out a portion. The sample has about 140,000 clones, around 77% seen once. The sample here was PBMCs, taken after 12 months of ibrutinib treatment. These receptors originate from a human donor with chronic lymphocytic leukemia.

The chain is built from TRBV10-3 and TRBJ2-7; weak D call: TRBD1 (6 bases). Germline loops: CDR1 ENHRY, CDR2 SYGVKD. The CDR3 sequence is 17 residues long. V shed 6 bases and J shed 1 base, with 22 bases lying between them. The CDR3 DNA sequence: TGTGCCATCAGCCAATACCAGGGGACCTGGACGTCCTACGAGCAGTACTTC. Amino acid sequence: CAISQYQGTWTSYEQYF.

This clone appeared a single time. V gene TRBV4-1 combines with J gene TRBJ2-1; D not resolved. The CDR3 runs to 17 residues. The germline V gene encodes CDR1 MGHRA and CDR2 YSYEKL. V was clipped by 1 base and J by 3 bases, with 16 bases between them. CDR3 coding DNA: TGCGCCAGCAGCCAAGGGCCCGGGCTGAGAGGCTACAATGAGCAGTTCTTC. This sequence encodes CASSQGPGLRGYNEQFF.